The TCR beta chain under discussion was sequenced for a study of T cell repertoires in cytomegalovirus infection. About the study: The public TCR beta signatures pointed to both CMV infection and matching HLA type.

Deletions cut 1 base from V and 2 bases from J, with 12 bases between. There are 16 residues in the CDR3. The germline CDR1 and CDR2 sequences are SGHDN and FVKESK. TCRdb analysed the reads with MiXCR anew, one entry per CDR3 protein. The table has some 400,000 distinct CDR3 sequences, around 18% seen once. This clonotype turned up a few times. What it binds is not known. Findings of the study overall: Ex vivo responses were dominated by HLA-C-restricted CMV-specific TCR beta clonotypes.

The V gene is TRBV14, the J gene TRBJ2-1, with D maybe TRBD1 (6 bases). Sequences were obtained from PBMCs. This TCR was sampled from a human donor in good health (CMV status not recorded). Some clones in this sample may be carry-over from other donors' samples. The CDR3 sequence: CASSQVYRVTYNEQFF. For the CDR3, the DNA is TGTGCCAGCAGCCAAGTGTACAGGGTGACCTACAATGAGCAGTTCTTC.